Listed below are T cell receptor beta chains from one sample, sequenced in a study of neurological immune-mediated disorders. A single record per CDR3 protein comes from TCRdb applying MiXCR to the 5' RACE reads. This sample has around 70,000 distinct CDR3 sequences; 2.5% to 4% occur once, and the top ten carry roughly 5%. Sequencing was done on a sample of PBMCs. The receptors stem from a woman between 50 and 59 years old with multiple sclerosis. CDR3s include the opening cysteine and the closing phenylalanine or tryptophan. The order of the fields is clone size, V gene, J gene, D gene, CDR3 DNA, CDR3 protein. D genes are given only for firm matches. Expanded clones are given a class, and other clones once, few, many or no size at all.

abundance: many
v_gene: TRBV15
j_gene: TRBJ1-1
d_gene: TRBD1
CDR3nt: TGTGCCACCGCGGTTTACAGGGGGACTGAAGCTTTCTTT
CDR3aa: CATAVYRGTEAFF

abundance: many
v_gene: TRBV6-6
j_gene: TRBJ2-1
d_gene: TRBD2
CDR3nt: TGTGCCAGCAGTTCAATGACGTTAGCGGGAGGGCCCTCGGGGAATGAGCAGTTCTTC
CDR3aa: CASSSMTLAGGPSGNEQFF

abundance: many
v_gene: TRBV6-1
j_gene: TRBJ2-6
d_gene: .
CDR3nt: TGTGCCAGCAGCAGGGGCCTAAGCTCTGGGGCCAACGTCCTGACTTTC
CDR3aa: CASSRGLSSGANVLTF

abundance: many
v_gene: TRBV7-2
j_gene: TRBJ2-1
d_gene: TRBD2
CDR3nt: TGTGCCAGCAGCGCAGGCAGCGGGGGGGCGTTTGAGCAGTTCTTC
CDR3aa: CASSAGSGGAFEQFF

abundance: many
v_gene: TRBV5-1
j_gene: TRBJ1-2
d_gene: TRBD1
CDR3nt: TGCGCCAGCAGCTTAGACAGGGCTGGCTACACCTTC
CDR3aa: CASSLDRAGYTF

abundance: many
v_gene: TRBV20-1
j_gene: TRBJ2-3
d_gene: TRBD2
CDR3nt: TGCAGTGCCTACAGCGGGAGTGGGGTCGATACGCAGTATTTT
CDR3aa: CSAYSGSGVDTQYF

abundance: many
v_gene: TRBV28
j_gene: TRBJ2-7
d_gene: TRBD1
CDR3nt: TGTGCCAGCAGTCCAGGGGACAGGGCAAGTCCCGAGCAGTACTTC
CDR3aa: CASSPGDRASPEQYF

abundance: many
v_gene: TRBV29-1
j_gene: TRBJ2-3
d_gene: TRBD1
CDR3nt: TGCAGCGTTGAAACAGGGGGCGAAGATACGCAGTATTTT
CDR3aa: CSVETGGEDTQYF

abundance: many
v_gene: TRBV18
j_gene: TRBJ1-5
d_gene: .
CDR3nt: TGTGCCAGCTCACCACAATCGGTTAGCAATCAGCCCCAGCATTTT
CDR3aa: CASSPQSVSNQPQHF

abundance: many
v_gene: TRBV6-5
j_gene: TRBJ2-3
d_gene: TRBD2
CDR3nt: TGTGCCAGCAGTTACTCGATTGGCGGGGGGGCGAGCACAGATACGCAGTATTTT
CDR3aa: CASSYSIGGGASTDTQYF

abundance: many
v_gene: TRBV29-1
j_gene: TRBJ2-5
d_gene: .
CDR3nt: TGCAGCGTTGCCAGGGAAGAGACCCAGTACTTC
CDR3aa: CSVAREETQYF

abundance: many
v_gene: TRBV5-1
j_gene: TRBJ1-2
d_gene: .
CDR3nt: TGCGCCAGCAGCTTTGACGGCGCTAACTATGGCTACACCTTC
CDR3aa: CASSFDGANYGYTF

abundance: many
v_gene: TRBV6-1
j_gene: TRBJ1-1
d_gene: .
CDR3nt: TGTGCCAGCAGTGAGGTCCACAAGAACACTGAAGCTTTCTTT
CDR3aa: CASSEVHKNTEAFF

abundance: many
v_gene: TRBV12-3/TRBV12-4
j_gene: TRBJ1-1
d_gene: .
CDR3nt: TGTGCCAGCAGTTCCGGCACTTATGACATGAACACTGAAGCTTTCTTT
CDR3aa: CASSSGTYDMNTEAFF

abundance: many
v_gene: TRBV5-1
j_gene: TRBJ2-1
d_gene: .
CDR3nt: TGCGCCAGCAGCTTGTGGCAGGAAAATGAGCAGTTCTTC
CDR3aa: CASSLWQENEQFF

abundance: many
v_gene: TRBV6-5
j_gene: TRBJ1-6
d_gene: TRBD1
CDR3nt: TGTGCCAGCAGCAAAGACAGGGTTAATTCACCCCTCCACTTT
CDR3aa: CASSKDRVNSPLHF

abundance: many
v_gene: TRBV20-1
j_gene: TRBJ2-3
d_gene: TRBD1
CDR3nt: TGCAGTGCCCCTAGACGGGACAGGGGATCAGATACGCAGTATTTT
CDR3aa: CSAPRRDRGSDTQYF

abundance: many
v_gene: TRBV6-5
j_gene: TRBJ2-2
d_gene: .
CDR3nt: TGTGCCAGCAGTCGTACAGTGACTTCGAACACCGGGGAGCTGTTTTTT
CDR3aa: CASSRTVTSNTGELFF

abundance: many
v_gene: TRBV7-2
j_gene: TRBJ1-6
d_gene: .
CDR3nt: TGTGCCAGCAGCCCTGGGACGTACGAAAATCTCCACTTT
CDR3aa: CASSPGTYENLHF

abundance: many
v_gene: TRBV5-1
j_gene: TRBJ2-1
d_gene: .
CDR3nt: TGCGCCAGCAGCTTCGGTGTTGAGCAGTTCTTC
CDR3aa: CASSFGVEQFF

abundance: many
v_gene: TRBV5-1
j_gene: TRBJ1-2
d_gene: .
CDR3nt: TGCGCCAGCAGCTTGAGTACAGCCACGTATGGCTACACCTTC
CDR3aa: CASSLSTATYGYTF

abundance: many
v_gene: TRBV20-1
j_gene: TRBJ2-3
d_gene: .
CDR3nt: TGCAGTGCTCTATATTCGGGGAGCACAGATACGCAGTATTTT
CDR3aa: CSALYSGSTDTQYF

abundance: many
v_gene: TRBV5-1
j_gene: TRBJ2-1
d_gene: TRBD2
CDR3nt: TGCGCCAGCAGCTTGGCAGGGACTAGCAATGAGCAGTTCTTC
CDR3aa: CASSLAGTSNEQFF

abundance: many
v_gene: TRBV7-8
j_gene: TRBJ1-5
d_gene: .
CDR3nt: TGTGCCAGCAGCTTACTGGGGCCGGGACAGCCCCAGCATTTT
CDR3aa: CASSLLGPGQPQHF

abundance: many
v_gene: TRBV20-1
j_gene: TRBJ1-4
d_gene: .
CDR3nt: TGCAGTGCTAGTATGCCCTCTAATGAAAAACTGTTTTTT
CDR3aa: CSASMPSNEKLFF

abundance: many
v_gene: TRBV29-1
j_gene: TRBJ2-3
d_gene: .
CDR3nt: TGCAGCGTTGAAGATCCTGGCAGATACGGGGAGTATTTT
CDR3aa: CSVEDPGRYGEYF

abundance: many
v_gene: TRBV20-1
j_gene: TRBJ1-6
d_gene: TRBD1
CDR3nt: TGCAGTGCTGTGGGGACAGGGGAAACCTATAATTCACCCCTCCACTTT
CDR3aa: CSAVGTGETYNSPLHF

abundance: .
v_gene: TRBV20-1
j_gene: TRBJ1-5
d_gene: .
CDR3nt: TGCAGTGCTAGGGGGCCAGGGGTCAATCAGCCCCAGCATTTT
CDR3aa: CSARGPGVNQPQHF

abundance: many
v_gene: TRBV4-3
j_gene: TRBJ2-3
d_gene: .
CDR3nt: TGCGCCAGCAGCCGAGGGACTGGGGTTACAGATACGCAGTATTTT
CDR3aa: CASSRGTGVTDTQYF

abundance: many
v_gene: TRBV20-1
j_gene: TRBJ2-7
d_gene: TRBD2
CDR3nt: TGCAGTGCTAGAGATCGGGGACTAGCGGTAAGAAGCGAGCAGTACTTC
CDR3aa: CSARDRGLAVRSEQYF

abundance: many
v_gene: TRBV10-3
j_gene: TRBJ1-6
d_gene: .
CDR3nt: TGTGCCATCTTGGAGGGGATGGGTTCACCCCTCCACTTT
CDR3aa: CAILEGMGSPLHF

abundance: many
v_gene: TRBV20-1
j_gene: TRBJ2-3
d_gene: .
CDR3nt: TGCAGTGCTAGAGATAGGCTAAACTTGGATACGCAGTATTTT
CDR3aa: CSARDRLNLDTQYF

abundance: many
v_gene: TRBV5-5
j_gene: TRBJ1-5
d_gene: TRBD1
CDR3nt: TGTGCCAGCAGCTTGGAGGGGGCCCATCAGCCCCAGCATTTT
CDR3aa: CASSLEGAHQPQHF

abundance: many
v_gene: TRBV6-2/TRBV6-3
j_gene: TRBJ2-1
d_gene: .
CDR3nt: TGTGCCAGCAGTCCTGGGGGGAAGAGGGAGCAGTTCTTC
CDR3aa: CASSPGGKREQFF

abundance: many
v_gene: TRBV9
j_gene: TRBJ1-6
d_gene: .
CDR3nt: TGTGCCAGCAGCGTAGCTAGAAATTCACCCCTCCACTTT
CDR3aa: CASSVARNSPLHF

abundance: many
v_gene: TRBV5-1
j_gene: TRBJ2-1
d_gene: .
CDR3nt: TGCGCCAGCAGCTTGGGCCTACAACGGAATGAGCAGTTCTTC
CDR3aa: CASSLGLQRNEQFF

abundance: many
v_gene: TRBV20-1
j_gene: TRBJ1-5
d_gene: .
CDR3nt: TGCAGTGCACTAACGGGGGGAGCTCAGCCCCAGCATTTT
CDR3aa: CSALTGGAQPQHF

abundance: many
v_gene: TRBV20-1
j_gene: TRBJ2-7
d_gene: .
CDR3nt: TGCAGTGCTAGAGACCCCGGGTCCTCCCCCGCCTACGAGCAGTACTTC
CDR3aa: CSARDPGSSPAYEQYF

abundance: many
v_gene: TRBV7-2
j_gene: TRBJ1-2
d_gene: TRBD1
CDR3nt: TGTGCCAGCAGCATGGGACAGGGGAGGTCCCAAAGGGCCTATGGCTACACCTTC
CDR3aa: CASSMGQGRSQRAYGYTF

abundance: many
v_gene: TRBV20-1
j_gene: TRBJ1-5
d_gene: .
CDR3nt: TGCAGCCCTAGGGGCGGCAATCAGCCCCAGCATTTT
CDR3aa: CSPRGGNQPQHF

abundance: many
v_gene: TRBV4-2
j_gene: TRBJ2-1
d_gene: .
CDR3nt: TGTGCCAGCAGCCAAGTCAGGGAGAATGAGCAGTTCTTC
CDR3aa: CASSQVRENEQFF

abundance: many
v_gene: TRBV7-2
j_gene: TRBJ2-7
d_gene: .
CDR3nt: TGTGCCAGCAGCGGCGGGCGGACAAGCTCCTACGAGCAGTACTTC
CDR3aa: CASSGGRTSSYEQYF

abundance: many
v_gene: TRBV29-1
j_gene: TRBJ1-1
d_gene: .
CDR3nt: TGCAGCGTTGAAACTAGAGTCTCGAACACTGAAGCTTTCTTT
CDR3aa: CSVETRVSNTEAFF

abundance: many
v_gene: TRBV9
j_gene: TRBJ1-2
d_gene: TRBD1
CDR3nt: TGTGCCAGCAGCCCCGGGAACAGGGGGCGATACTATGGCTACACCTTC
CDR3aa: CASSPGNRGRYYGYTF

abundance: few
v_gene: TRBV7-8
j_gene: TRBJ1-1
d_gene: .
CDR3nt: TGTGCCAGCAGCACCCGACAGTTGAACACTGAAGCTTTCTTT
CDR3aa: CASSTRQLNTEAFF

abundance: many
v_gene: TRBV6-5
j_gene: TRBJ2-5
d_gene: .
CDR3nt: TGTGCCAGCAGTTATCGGGCGGGCGGTTATAATGAAGAGACCCAGTACTTC
CDR3aa: CASSYRAGGYNEETQYF

abundance: many
v_gene: TRBV2
j_gene: TRBJ1-1
d_gene: .
CDR3nt: TGTGCCAGCAGTGCCGACAGGCTCACTGAAGCTTTCTTT
CDR3aa: CASSADRLTEAFF

abundance: many
v_gene: TRBV5-1
j_gene: TRBJ2-1
d_gene: .
CDR3nt: TGCGCCAGCAGCTTCGACTCCGGGTCTGGGTACAATGAGCAGTTCTTC
CDR3aa: CASSFDSGSGYNEQFF